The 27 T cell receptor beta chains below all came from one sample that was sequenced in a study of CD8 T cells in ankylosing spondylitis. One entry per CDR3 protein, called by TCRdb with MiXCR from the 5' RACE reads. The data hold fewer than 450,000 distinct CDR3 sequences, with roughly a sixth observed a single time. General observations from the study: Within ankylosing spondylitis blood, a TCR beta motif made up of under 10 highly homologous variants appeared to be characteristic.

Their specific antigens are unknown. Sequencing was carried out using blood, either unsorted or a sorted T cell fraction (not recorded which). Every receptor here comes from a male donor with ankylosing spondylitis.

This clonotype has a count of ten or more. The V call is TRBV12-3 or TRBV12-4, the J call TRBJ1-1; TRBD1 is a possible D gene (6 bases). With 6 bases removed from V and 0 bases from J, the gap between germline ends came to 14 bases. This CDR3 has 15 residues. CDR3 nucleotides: TGTGCCAGCAGGCTAGGGCAGGGGATGAACACTGAAGCTTTCTTT. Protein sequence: CASRLGQGMNTEAFF.

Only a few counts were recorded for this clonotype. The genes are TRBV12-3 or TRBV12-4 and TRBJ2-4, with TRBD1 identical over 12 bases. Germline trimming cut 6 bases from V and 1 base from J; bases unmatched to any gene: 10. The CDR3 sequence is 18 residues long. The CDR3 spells CASSPPPGQGAAKNIQYF. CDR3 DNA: TGTGCCAGCAGCCCCCCCCCGGGACAGGGGGCCGCCAAAAACATTCAGTACTTC.

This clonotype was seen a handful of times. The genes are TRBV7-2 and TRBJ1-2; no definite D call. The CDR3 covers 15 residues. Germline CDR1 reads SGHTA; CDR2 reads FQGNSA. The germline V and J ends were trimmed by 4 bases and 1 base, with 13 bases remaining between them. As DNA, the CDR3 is TGTGCCAGCAGCTCCTCCGAGACGGTTAACTATGGCTACACCTTC. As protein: CASSSSETVNYGYTF. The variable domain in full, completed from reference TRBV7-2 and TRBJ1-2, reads GAGVSQSPSNKVTEKGKDVELRCDPISGHTALYWYRQSLGQGLEFLIYFQGNSAPDKSGLPSDRFSAERTGGSVSTLTIQRTQQEDSAVYLCASSSSETVNYGYTFGSGTRLTVV.

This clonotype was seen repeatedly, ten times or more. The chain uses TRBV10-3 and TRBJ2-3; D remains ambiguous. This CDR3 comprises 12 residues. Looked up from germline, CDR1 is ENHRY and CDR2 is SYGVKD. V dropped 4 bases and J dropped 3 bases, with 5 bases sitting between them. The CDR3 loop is CAISGGTDTQYF. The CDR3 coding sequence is TGTGCCATCAGTGGGGGTACAGATACGCAGTATTTT.

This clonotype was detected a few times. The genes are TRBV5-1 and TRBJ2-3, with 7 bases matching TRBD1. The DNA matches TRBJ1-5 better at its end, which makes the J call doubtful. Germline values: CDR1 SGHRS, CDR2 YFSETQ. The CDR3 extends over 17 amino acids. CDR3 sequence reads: CASSFSYTGDYTDTQHF. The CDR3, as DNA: TGCGCCAGCAGCTTTTCGTACACAGGGGACTACACAGATACGCAGCATTTT.

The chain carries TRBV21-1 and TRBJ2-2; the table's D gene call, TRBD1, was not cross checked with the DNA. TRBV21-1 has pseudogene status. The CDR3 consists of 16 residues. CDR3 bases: TGTGCCACCGATACTTCGGGGACAGGGTGTGCCGGGGAGCTGTTTTTT. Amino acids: CATDTSGTGCAGELFF.

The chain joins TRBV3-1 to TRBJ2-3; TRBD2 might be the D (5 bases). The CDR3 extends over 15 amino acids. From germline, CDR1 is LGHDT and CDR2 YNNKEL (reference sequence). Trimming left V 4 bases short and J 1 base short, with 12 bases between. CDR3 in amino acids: CASSPWSSGTDTQYF. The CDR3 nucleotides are TGTGCCAGCAGCCCCTGGAGTAGCGGCACAGATACGCAGTATTTT.

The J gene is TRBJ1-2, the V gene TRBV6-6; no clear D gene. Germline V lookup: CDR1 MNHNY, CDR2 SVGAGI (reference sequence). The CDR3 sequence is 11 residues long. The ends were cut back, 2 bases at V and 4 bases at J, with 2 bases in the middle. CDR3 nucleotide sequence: TGTGCCAGCAGTTACGGCTATGGCTACACCTTC. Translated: CASSYGYGYTF.

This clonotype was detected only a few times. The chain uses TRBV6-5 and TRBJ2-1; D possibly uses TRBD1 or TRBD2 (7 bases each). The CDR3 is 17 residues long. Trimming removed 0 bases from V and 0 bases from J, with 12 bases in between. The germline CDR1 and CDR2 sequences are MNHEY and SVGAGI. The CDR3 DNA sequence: TGTGCCAGCAGTTACTCAGCGGGACAGCCCTCCTACAATGAGCAGTTCTTC. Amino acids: CASSYSAGQPSYNEQFF.

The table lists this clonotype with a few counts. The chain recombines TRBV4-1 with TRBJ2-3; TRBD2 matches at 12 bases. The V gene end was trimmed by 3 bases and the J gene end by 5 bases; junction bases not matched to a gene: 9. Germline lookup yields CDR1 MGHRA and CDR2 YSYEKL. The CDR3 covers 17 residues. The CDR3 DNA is TGCGCCAGCAGCCACCTACCTAGCGGGAGGGCCGAAGATACGCAGTATTTT. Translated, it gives CASSHLPSGRAEDTQYF.

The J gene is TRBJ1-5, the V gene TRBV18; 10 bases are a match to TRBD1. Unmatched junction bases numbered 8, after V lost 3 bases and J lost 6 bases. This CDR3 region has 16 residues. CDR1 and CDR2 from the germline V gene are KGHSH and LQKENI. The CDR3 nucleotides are TGTGCCAGCTCACCTTCGGGACAGGGGACTAGTCAGCCCCAGCATTTT. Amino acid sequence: CASSPSGQGTSQPQHF.

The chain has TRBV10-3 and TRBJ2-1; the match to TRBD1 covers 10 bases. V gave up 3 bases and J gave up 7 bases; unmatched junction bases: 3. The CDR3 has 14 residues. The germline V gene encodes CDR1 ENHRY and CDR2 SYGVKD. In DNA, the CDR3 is TGTGCCATCAGTGAAGAGGACAGGGGGAATGAGCAGTTCTTC. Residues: CAISEEDRGNEQFF.

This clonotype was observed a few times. The CDR3 coding sequence is TGTGCCAGCAGCCCAAGCCAGGTGCGGGAGACCCAGTACTTC. Its translation is CASSPSQVRETQYF. The chain links TRBV7-9 to TRBJ2-5; D is uncertain. Germline assignment: CDR1 SEHNR and CDR2 FQNEAQ (reference sequence). The CDR3 has 14 residues. V was pared by 5 bases and J by 5 bases, with 15 bases between.

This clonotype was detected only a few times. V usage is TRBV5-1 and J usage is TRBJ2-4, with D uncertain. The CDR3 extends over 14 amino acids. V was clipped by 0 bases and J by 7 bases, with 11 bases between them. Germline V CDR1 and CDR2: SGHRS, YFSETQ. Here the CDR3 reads CASSLAPGRNIQYF. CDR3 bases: TGCGCCAGCAGCTTGGCGCCGGGCAGGAACATTCAGTACTTC. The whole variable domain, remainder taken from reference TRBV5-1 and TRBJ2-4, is KAGVTQTPRYLIKTRGQQVTLSCSPISGHRSVSWYQQTPGQGLQFLFEYFSETQRNKGNFPGRFSGRQFSNSRSEMNVSTLELGDSALYLCASSLAPGRNIQYFGAGTRLSVL.

The CDR3 here is CASTSGQRQYF. DNA for the CDR3: TGTGCCAGCACCTCCGGGCAGCGGCAGTATTTT. The chain uses TRBV6-5 and TRBJ2-3; D not certain. This CDR3 has 11 amino acids. Trimming shortened V by 7 bases and J by 11 bases, and 13 bases separated the two germline ends. In germline, CDR1 is MNHEY, CDR2 SVGAGI.

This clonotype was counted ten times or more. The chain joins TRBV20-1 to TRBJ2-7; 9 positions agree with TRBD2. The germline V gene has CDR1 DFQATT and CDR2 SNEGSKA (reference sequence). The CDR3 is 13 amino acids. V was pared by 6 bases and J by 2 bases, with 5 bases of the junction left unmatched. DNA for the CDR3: TGCAGTGCAGGCGGGAGGGCCCCCTACGAGCAGTACTTC. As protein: CSAGGRAPYEQYF.

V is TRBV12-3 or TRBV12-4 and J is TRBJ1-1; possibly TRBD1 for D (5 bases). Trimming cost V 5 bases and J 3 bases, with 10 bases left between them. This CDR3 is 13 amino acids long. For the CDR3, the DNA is TGTGCCAGCAGTCACCGGGACGACACTGAAGCTTTCTTT. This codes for CASSHRDDTEAFF.

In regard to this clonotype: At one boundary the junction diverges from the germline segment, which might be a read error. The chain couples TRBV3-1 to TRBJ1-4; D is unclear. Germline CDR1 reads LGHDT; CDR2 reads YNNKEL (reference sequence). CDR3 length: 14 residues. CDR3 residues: CASSLRPAKEKLFF. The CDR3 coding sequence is TGTGCCAGCAGCCTGAGACCGGCTAAAGAAAAACTGTTTTTT.

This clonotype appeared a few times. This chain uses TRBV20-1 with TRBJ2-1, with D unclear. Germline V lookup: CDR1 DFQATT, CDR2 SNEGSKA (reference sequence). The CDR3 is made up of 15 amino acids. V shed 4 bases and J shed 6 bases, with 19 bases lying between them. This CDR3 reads CSATSGPRIPNEQFF. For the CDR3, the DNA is TGCAGTGCTACCTCCGGGCCACGGATACCCAATGAGCAGTTCTTC.

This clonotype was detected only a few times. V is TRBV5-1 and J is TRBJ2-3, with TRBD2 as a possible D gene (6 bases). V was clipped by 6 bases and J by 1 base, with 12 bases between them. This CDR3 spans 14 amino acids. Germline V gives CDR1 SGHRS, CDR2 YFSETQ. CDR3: CASNPRGRTDTQYF. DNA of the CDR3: TGCGCCAGCAACCCGCGGGGACGCACAGATACGCAGTATTTT.

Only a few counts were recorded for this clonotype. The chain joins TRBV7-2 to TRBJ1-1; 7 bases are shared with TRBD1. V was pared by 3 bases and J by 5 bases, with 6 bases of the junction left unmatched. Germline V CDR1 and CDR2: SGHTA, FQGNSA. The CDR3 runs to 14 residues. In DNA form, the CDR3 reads TGTGCCAGCAGCTTCAAGACAGGGTCGACTGAAGCTTTCTTT. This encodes CASSFKTGSTEAFF.

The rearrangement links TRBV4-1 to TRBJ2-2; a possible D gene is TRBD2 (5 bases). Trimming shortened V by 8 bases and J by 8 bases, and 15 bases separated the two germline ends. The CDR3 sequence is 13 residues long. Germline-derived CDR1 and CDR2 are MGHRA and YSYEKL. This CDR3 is CASSGIEGGELFF. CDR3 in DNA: TGCGCCAGCTCCGGGATCGAAGGGGGGGAGCTGTTTTTT.

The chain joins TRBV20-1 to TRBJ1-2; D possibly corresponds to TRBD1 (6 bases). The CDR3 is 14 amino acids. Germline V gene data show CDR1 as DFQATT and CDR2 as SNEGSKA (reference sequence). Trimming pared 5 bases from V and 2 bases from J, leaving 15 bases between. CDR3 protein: CSAGGGAQNYGYTF. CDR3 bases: TGCAGTGCTGGAGGGGGGGCACAGAACTATGGCTACACCTTC.

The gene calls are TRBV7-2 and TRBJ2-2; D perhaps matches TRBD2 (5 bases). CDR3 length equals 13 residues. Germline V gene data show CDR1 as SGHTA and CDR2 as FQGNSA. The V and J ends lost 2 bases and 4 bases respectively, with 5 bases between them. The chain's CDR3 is CASSLRGTGELFF. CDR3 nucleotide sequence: TGTGCCAGCAGCTTACGGGGCACCGGGGAGCTGTTTTTT.

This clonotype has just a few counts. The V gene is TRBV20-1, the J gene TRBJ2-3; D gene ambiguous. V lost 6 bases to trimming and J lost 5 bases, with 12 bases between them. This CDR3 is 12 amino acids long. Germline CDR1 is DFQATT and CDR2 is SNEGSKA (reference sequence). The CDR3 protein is CSARLRGDTQYF. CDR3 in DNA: TGCAGTGCGCGGCTTAGAGGAGATACGCAGTATTTT.

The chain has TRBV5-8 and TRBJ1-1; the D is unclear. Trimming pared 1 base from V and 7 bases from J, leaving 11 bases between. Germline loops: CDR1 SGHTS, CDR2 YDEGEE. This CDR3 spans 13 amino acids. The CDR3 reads CASSLNSKGEAFF. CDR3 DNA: TGTGCCAGCAGCTTGAACAGCAAGGGTGAAGCTTTCTTT. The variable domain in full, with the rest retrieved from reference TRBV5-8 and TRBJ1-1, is EAGVTQSPTHLIKTRGQQATLRCSPISGHTSVYWYQQALGLGLQFLLWYDEGEERNRGNFPPRFSGRQFPNYSSELNVNALELEDSALYLCASSLNSKGEAFFGQGTRLTVV.

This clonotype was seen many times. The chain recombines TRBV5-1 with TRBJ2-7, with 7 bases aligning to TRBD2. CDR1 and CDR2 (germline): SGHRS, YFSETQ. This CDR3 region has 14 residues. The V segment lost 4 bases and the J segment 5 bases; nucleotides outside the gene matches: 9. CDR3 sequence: CASSLGGGNDEQYF. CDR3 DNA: TGCGCCAGCAGCCTAGGCGGGGGAAATGACGAGCAGTACTTC.